This entry features one T cell receptor (beta chain) sequence. This sample stems from a study of shared clonotypes between healthy human individuals. TCRdb's table, derived via immunoSEQ multiplex PCR, lists solely in-frame clones and lacks some. The sample consists of some 1.4 million clones, roughly 96% of them appearing once. Germline assignment: CDR1 MDHEN and CDR2 SYDVKM. The CDR3 has 15 residues. V shed 5 bases, J shed 3 bases, and the junction held 4 bases outside the gene matches. Sequenced: naive CD4+ T cells sorted from blood. Stated subset: CD45RA+ positively selected. The rearrangement uses TRBV28 and TRBJ2-1, with 10 nucleotides matching TRBD2. The TCR comes from a man under 40 in good health. CDR3 amino acids: CASSPGLADYNEQFF. DNA for the CDR3: TGTGCCAGCAGTCCTGGACTAGCGGACTACAATGAGCAGTTCTTC. Full variable domain (outside the CDR3, taken from reference TRBV28 and TRBJ2-1): DVKVTQSSRYLVKRTGEKVFLECVQDMDHENMFWYRQDPGLGLRLIYFSYDVKMKEKGDIPEGYSVSREKKERFSLILESASTNQTSMYLCASSPGLADYNEQFFGPGTRLTVL.